The next 26 T cell receptor beta chains were all read from a single sample in a study of neurological immune-mediated disorders. Each CDR3 protein is one row after TCRdb ran MiXCR on the 5' RACE reads. Of about 30,000 distinct CDR3 sequences in the sample, approximately 5.2% were seen once. Sequenced: CD4+ T cells from blood. These receptors were collected from a woman aged 50 to 65 in good health.

In its sample, this clonotype ranks as medium-sized. The chain joins TRBV5-1 to TRBJ2-1, with 9 bases identical to TRBD2. Germline V gene data show CDR1 as SGHRS and CDR2 as YFSETQ. The junction had 17 bases not matched to a gene; V was cut back by 0 bases and J by 7 bases. The CDR3 spans 19 residues. Here the CDR3 reads CASSLVKAQAGGPKNEQFF. CDR3 sequence (DNA): TGCGCCAGCAGCTTGGTAAAGGCCCAGGCGGGAGGGCCGAAAAATGAGCAGTTCTTC.

This clonotype was counted at least ten times. The V and J genes are TRBV29-1 and TRBJ2-5, with D perhaps matching TRBD1 or TRBD2 (5 bases each). CDR1 is SQVTM, CDR2 ANQGSEA, per germline. The length of the CDR3 is 14 residues. The V end lost 3 bases, the J end lost 5 bases, and 16 bases lay between the germline ends. CDR3 sequence reads: CSVDGGPGWETQYF. CDR3 coding DNA: TGCAGCGTTGATGGAGGCCCAGGGTGGGAGACCCAGTACTTC. Variable domain in full (rest from reference TRBV29-1 and TRBJ2-5): SAVISQKPSRDICQRGTSLTIQCQVDSQVTMMFWYRQQPGQSLTLIATANQGSEATYESGFVIDKFPISRPNLTFSTLTVSNMSPEDSSIYLCSVDGGPGWETQYFGPGTRLLVL.

Ten or more counts support this clonotype. The J gene is TRBJ2-7, the V gene TRBV4-3; D may be TRBD1 or TRBD2 (5 bases each). CDR3 size: 20 residues. Germline CDR1 and CDR2: LGHNA and YSLEER. V shed 0 bases and J shed 5 bases, with 29 bases lying between them. CDR3 nucleotide sequence: TGCGCCAGCAGCCAAGAATCCCTGACAGCCCTACAATCCCGGGGAGACGAGCAGTACTTC. Translation gives CASSQESLTALQSRGDEQYF.

This clonotype was found many times. This rearrangement joins TRBV28 to TRBJ2-4; maybe TRBD1 (6 bases). V was shortened by 6 bases and J by 0 bases, with 9 bases between the two germline ends. CDR1 MDHEN and CDR2 SYDVKM come from the germline V gene. The CDR3 spans 14 residues. DNA for the CDR3: TGTGCCAGCAGAAACAGGGTAGCCAAAAACATTCAGTACTTC. Protein product: CASRNRVAKNIQYF. The variable domain in full, with the rest retrieved from reference TRBV28 and TRBJ2-4, is DVKVTQSSRYLVKRTGEKVFLECVQDMDHENMFWYRQDPGLGLRLIYFSYDVKMKEKGDIPEGYSVSREKKERFSLILESASTNQTSMYLCASRNRVAKNIQYFGAGTRLSVL.

This clonotype was seen at least ten times. The genes are TRBV28 and TRBJ1-5; 7 bases line up with TRBD1. This CDR3 has 15 amino acids. Trimming cost V 6 bases and J 4 bases; bases outside gene matches: 9. Germline loops: CDR1 MDHEN, CDR2 SYDVKM. The CDR3 protein is CASSPGQRENQPQHF. For the CDR3, the DNA is TGTGCCAGCAGCCCGGGACAGCGAGAAAATCAGCCCCAGCATTTT.

This clonotype has at least ten counts. The rearrangement joins TRBV5-1 to TRBJ2-5; 13 bases match TRBD2. CDR3 length: 16 amino acids. CDR1 and CDR2 (germline): SGHRS, YFSETQ. J lost 1 base, V lost 0 bases, and 0 bases had no gene match. The CDR3 loop is CASSLGLAGGQETQYF. As DNA, the CDR3 is TGCGCCAGCAGCTTGGGACTAGCGGGGGGCCAAGAGACCCAGTACTTC. Looking up the rest from reference TRBV5-1 and TRBJ2-5 gives the full variable domain: KAGVTQTPRYLIKTRGQQVTLSCSPISGHRSVSWYQQTPGQGLQFLFEYFSETQRNKGNFPGRFSGRQFSNSRSEMNVSTLELGDSALYLCASSLGLAGGQETQYFGPGTRLLVL.

This clonotype was counted at least ten times. The V gene is TRBV5-5, the J gene TRBJ2-7; 9 bases are shared with TRBD2. CDR1 is SGHKS, CDR2 YYEKEE, per germline (reference sequence). Germline trimming cut 0 bases from V and 2 bases from J; bases unmatched to any gene: 3. The CDR3 spans 15 residues. Here the CDR3 reads CASSLDGGGAYEQYF. The CDR3 nucleotides read TGTGCCAGCAGCTTGGATGGCGGGGGGGCCTACGAGCAGTACTTC.

This clonotype was observed at least ten times. The V and J genes are TRBV29-1 and TRBJ2-3; D may be TRBD2 (5 bases). V lost 3 bases to trimming and J lost 3 bases, with 7 bases between them. The CDR3 is 12 residues long. Looked up from germline, CDR1 is SQVTM and CDR2 is ANQGSEA. The CDR3 DNA sequence: TGCAGCGTTGAGGGAGTTACAGATACGCAGTATTTT. Residues: CSVEGVTDTQYF.

The sample holds many counts of this clonotype. The V gene is TRBV7-2, the J gene TRBJ2-7, with 11 bases identical to TRBD2. This CDR3 comprises 16 residues. CDR1 is SGHTA and CDR2 is FQGNSA in the germline V gene. The trim removed 6 bases at V and 7 bases at J, leaving 14 bases unmatched. CDR3 region: CASSPTPGLAVIEQYF. CDR3 nucleotide sequence: TGTGCCAGCAGTCCGACCCCGGGACTAGCGGTCATAGAGCAGTACTTC.

This clonotype was observed at least ten times. The genes are TRBV20-1 and TRBJ1-5; TRBD1 is a possible D gene (6 bases). There are 15 residues in the CDR3. The germline gives CDR1 DFQATT, CDR2 SNEGSKA (reference sequence). Trimming took 6 bases from V and 3 from J, leaving 18 bases between them. The CDR3 is CSAGGEGGLNQPQHF. The CDR3 DNA reads TGCAGTGCGGGAGGAGAAGGGGGGCTCAATCAGCCCCAGCATTTT.

The sample holds many counts of this clonotype. The DNA of the CDR3 is TGTGCCACCAGCAGAGAAGCGGGAGGTGGTTACGAGCAGTACTTC. It encodes CATSREAGGGYEQYF. This chain connects TRBV15 to TRBJ2-7, with 9 bases aligning to TRBD2. Trimming took 0 bases from V and 4 from J; bases not matched to a gene: 4. CDR3 length: 15 residues. Germline V lookup: CDR1 LNHNV, CDR2 YYDKDF (reference sequence).

This clonotype has a count of ten or more. The rearrangement joins TRBV7-2 to TRBJ1-2; the D gene is possibly TRBD1 (5 bases). The CDR3 loop spans 14 amino acids. Trimming left V 6 bases short and J 3 bases short, with 14 bases between. Germline values: CDR1 SGHTA, CDR2 FQGNSA. The CDR3 sequence is CASSFLGTDYGYTF. In DNA form, the CDR3 reads TGTGCCAGCAGTTTTCTCGGGACCGACTATGGCTACACCTTC.

The table lists this clonotype with many counts. V usage is TRBV5-1 and J usage is TRBJ2-1; perhaps D is TRBD1 or TRBD2 (5 bases each). The CDR3 consists of 18 residues. Trimming removed 1 base from V and 0 bases from J, with 17 bases in between. Per germline, CDR1 SGHRS and CDR2 YFSETQ. In nucleotides, the CDR3 is TGCGCCAGCAGCTTGCCGGGACGGCGGACGAGCTCCTACAATGAGCAGTTCTTC. Translated, it gives CASSLPGRRTSSYNEQFF.

This clonotype was seen repeatedly, ten times or more. CDR3 sequence reads: CASSPGASGAFF. As DNA, the CDR3 is TGTGCCAGCAGCCCCGGCGCGTCTGGCGCTTTCTTT. This chain joins TRBV3-1 and TRBJ1-1; D gene unclear. CDR3 length: 12 amino acids. Trimming left V 4 bases short and J 11 bases short, with 14 bases between. Germline CDR1 reads LGHDT; CDR2 reads YNNKEL (reference sequence).

This clonotype was recorded at least ten times. The rearrangement joins TRBV11-1 to TRBJ1-1; 7 bases align to TRBD1. Per germline, CDR1 SGHAT and CDR2 FQDESV (reference sequence). This CDR3 spans 15 amino acids. V lost 5 bases, J lost 4 bases, and 10 bases stayed unmatched. CDR3 protein: CASSHRGDAFTEAFF. The CDR3 DNA reads as TGTGCCAGCAGCCACAGGGGAGATGCCTTCACTGAAGCTTTCTTT. Together with reference TRBV11-1 and TRBJ1-1, the CDR3 gives the full variable domain: EAEVAQSPRYKITEKSQAVAFWCDPISGHATLYWYRQILGQGPELLVQFQDESVVDDSQLPKDRFSAERLKGVDSTLKIQPAELGDSAMYLCASSHRGDAFTEAFFGQGTRLTVV.

This clonotype occurred many times. The J gene is TRBJ2-2, the V gene TRBV9; D not certain. V lost 0 bases and J lost 4, with 13 bases in between. The CDR3 is 16 amino acids. CDR1 is SGDLS and CDR2 is YYNGEE in the germline V gene. This chain's CDR3 is CASSVEVIGSTGELFF. In DNA form, the CDR3 reads TGTGCCAGCAGCGTAGAGGTAATAGGGTCCACCGGGGAGCTGTTTTTT.

This clonotype was recorded many times. The chain combines TRBV20-1 with TRBJ2-1; the D call may be TRBD1 or TRBD2 (6 bases each). From germline, CDR1 is DFQATT and CDR2 SNEGSKA (reference sequence). V lost 0 bases to trimming and J lost 2 bases, with 11 bases between them. CDR3 size: 15 residues. The CDR3 reads CSARDLGGTYNEQFF. CDR3 coding DNA: TGCAGTGCTAGAGATTTGGGGGGCACCTACAATGAGCAGTTCTTC.

Ten or more counts support this clonotype. The rearrangement joins TRBV28 to TRBJ2-7, with a weak D call TRBD1 (6 bases). V lost 4 bases, J lost 1 base, and 14 bases lay in between. Germline CDR1 and CDR2: MDHEN and SYDVKM. The CDR3 totals 15 residues. The CDR3 is CASSSNTGFSYEQYF. DNA of the CDR3: TGTGCCAGCAGTTCCAATACAGGGTTTTCCTACGAGCAGTACTTC.

This clonotype was detected ten times or more. The CDR3 sequence: CSAIDPVVATYEQYF. The CDR3 DNA reads as TGCAGTGCTATAGACCCCGTCGTGGCAACCTACGAGCAGTACTTC. This rearrangement joins TRBV20-1 to TRBJ2-7; D gene unclear. From germline, CDR1 is DFQATT and CDR2 SNEGSKA (reference sequence). This CDR3 is 15 amino acids long. Trimming removed 4 bases at V and 2 bases at J, with 18 bases between.

There are a few counts of this clonotype. The chain uses TRBV11-3 and TRBJ2-3; D is tentatively TRBD1 or TRBD2 (5 bases each). V gave up 4 bases and J gave up 6 bases, with 11 bases separating them. The CDR3 has 13 amino acids. Germline lookup yields CDR1 SGHNT and CDR2 YENEEA. The CDR3 nucleotides read TGTGCCAGCAGCTCGGGACCAGGGGATACGCAGTATTTT. Protein product: CASSSGPGDTQYF.

This clonotype showed up many times. The rearrangement uses TRBV7-9 and TRBJ2-7; D ambiguous. The V gene lost 0 bases and the J gene lost 6 bases, with 6 bases spanning the gap. This CDR3 has 12 amino acids. Per the germline V gene, CDR1 is SEHNR and CDR2 is FQNEAQ (reference sequence). The CDR3: CASSLALSEQYF. CDR3 sequence (DNA): TGTGCCAGCAGCTTAGCGTTGAGCGAGCAGTACTTC.

Many counts were recorded for this clonotype. The chain is built from TRBV5-1 and TRBJ2-3; TRBD1 might be the D (5 bases). Looked up from germline, CDR1 is SGHRS and CDR2 is YFSETQ. With 2 bases removed from V and 2 bases from J, the gap between germline ends came to 9 bases. The CDR3 is 14 amino acids. The CDR3 DNA follows: TGCGCCAGCAGCTTACAGGAGTTCACAGATACGCAGTATTTT. The encoded protein is CASSLQEFTDTQYF. The variable domain in full, with the rest retrieved from reference TRBV5-1 and TRBJ2-3, is KAGVTQTPRYLIKTRGQQVTLSCSPISGHRSVSWYQQTPGQGLQFLFEYFSETQRNKGNFPGRFSGRQFSNSRSEMNVSTLELGDSALYLCASSLQEFTDTQYFGPGTRLTVL.

Ten or more counts support this clonotype. J is TRBJ2-3 and V is TRBV5-1, with no clear D. The CDR3 length is 13 residues. V was cut by 0 bases and J by 2 bases, with 4 bases left in between. The germline V gene encodes CDR1 SGHRS and CDR2 YFSETQ. CDR3 amino acids: CASSLGYTDTQYF. CDR3 sequence (DNA): TGCGCCAGCAGCTTGGGATACACAGATACGCAGTATTTT.

This clonotype was observed many times. V is TRBV2 and J is TRBJ1-2, with 10 bases lining up with TRBD1. The CDR3 contains 14 residues. Per germline, CDR1 SNHLY and CDR2 FYNNEI. J lost 8 bases, V lost 6 bases, and 9 bases had no gene match. CDR3 protein: CASSPGGQGTGYTF. CDR3 in DNA: TGTGCCAGCAGCCCCGGGGGACAGGGGACGGGCTACACCTTC.

There are many counts of this clonotype. CDR3 protein: CSARDKASNSYNSPLHF. The CDR3 nucleotides are TGCAGTGCTAGAGATAAGGCCTCCAACTCCTATAATTCACCCCTCCACTTT. This chain connects TRBV20-1 to TRBJ1-6; no reliable D call. Trimming removed 0 bases from V and 0 bases from J, with 12 bases in between. The germline V gene encodes CDR1 DFQATT and CDR2 SNEGSKA (reference sequence). The CDR3 covers 17 residues.

This clonotype qualifies as medium-sized. This chain joins TRBV28 and TRBJ1-5; 7 bases are shared with TRBD1. Germline trimming cut 5 bases from V and 6 bases from J; bases unmatched to any gene: 4. Looked up from germline, CDR1 is MDHEN and CDR2 is SYDVKM. The CDR3 extends over 13 amino acids. The CDR3 is CASSDRDGQPQHF. The CDR3 DNA reads as TGTGCCAGCAGTGACAGGGACGGTCAGCCCCAGCATTTT.